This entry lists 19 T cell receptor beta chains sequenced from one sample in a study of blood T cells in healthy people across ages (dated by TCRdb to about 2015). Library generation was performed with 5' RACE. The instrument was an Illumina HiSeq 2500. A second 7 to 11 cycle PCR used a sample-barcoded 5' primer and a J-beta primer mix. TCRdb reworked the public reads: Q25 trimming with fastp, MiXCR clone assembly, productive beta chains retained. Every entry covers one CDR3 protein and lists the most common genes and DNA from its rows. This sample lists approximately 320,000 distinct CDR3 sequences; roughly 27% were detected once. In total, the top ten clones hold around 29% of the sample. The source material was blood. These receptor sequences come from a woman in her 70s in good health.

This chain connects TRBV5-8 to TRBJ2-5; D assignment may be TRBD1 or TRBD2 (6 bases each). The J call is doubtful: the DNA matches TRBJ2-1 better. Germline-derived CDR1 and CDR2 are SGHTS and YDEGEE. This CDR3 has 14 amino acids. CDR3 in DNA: TGTGCCAGCAGCTTGGGTGCTGGGGGGCTCGAGCAGTTCTTC. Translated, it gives CASSLGAGGLEQFF.

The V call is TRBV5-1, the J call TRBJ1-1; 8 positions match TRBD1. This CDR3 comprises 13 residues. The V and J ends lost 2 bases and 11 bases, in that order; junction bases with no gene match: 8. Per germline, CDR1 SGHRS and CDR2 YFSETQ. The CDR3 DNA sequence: TGCGCCAGCAGCTTAGGCCAGGGGGCGAGGGCTTTCTTT. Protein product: CASSLGQGARAFF.

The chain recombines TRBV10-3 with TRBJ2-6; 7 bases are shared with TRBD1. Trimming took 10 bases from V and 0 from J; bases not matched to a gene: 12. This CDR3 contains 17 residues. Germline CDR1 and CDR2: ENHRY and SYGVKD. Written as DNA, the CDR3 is TGTGCCACGCGTCCGGGACAGTCGGTCTCTGGGGCCAACGTCCTGACTTTC. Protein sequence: CATRPGQSVSGANVLTF.

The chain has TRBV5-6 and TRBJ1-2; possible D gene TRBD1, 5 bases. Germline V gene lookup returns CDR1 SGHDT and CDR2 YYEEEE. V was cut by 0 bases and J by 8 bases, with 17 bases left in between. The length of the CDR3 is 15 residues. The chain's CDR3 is CASSLGAYGGDGYTF. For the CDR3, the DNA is TGTGCCAGCAGCTTGGGCGCTTATGGGGGAGACGGCTACACCTTC.

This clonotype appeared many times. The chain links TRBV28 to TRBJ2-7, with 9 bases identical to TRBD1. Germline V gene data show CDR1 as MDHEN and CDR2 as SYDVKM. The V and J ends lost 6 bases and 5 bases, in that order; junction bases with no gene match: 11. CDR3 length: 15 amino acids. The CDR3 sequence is CASSSDRGYSDEQYF. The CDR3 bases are TGTGCCAGCAGCAGTGACAGGGGGTACAGCGACGAGCAGTACTTC.

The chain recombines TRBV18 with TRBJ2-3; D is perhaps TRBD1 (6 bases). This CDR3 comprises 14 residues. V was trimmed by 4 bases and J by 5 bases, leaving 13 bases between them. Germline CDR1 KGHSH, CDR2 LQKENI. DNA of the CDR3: TGTGCCAGCTCACGAGGACAGTCGGGAGATACGCAGTATTTT. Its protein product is CASSRGQSGDTQYF. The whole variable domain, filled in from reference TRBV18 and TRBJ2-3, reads NAGVMQNPRHLVRRRGQEARLRCSPMKGHSHVYWYRQLPEEGLKFMVYLQKENIIDESGMPKERFSAEFPKEGPSILRIQQVVRGDSAAYFCASSRGQSGDTQYFGPGTRLTVL.

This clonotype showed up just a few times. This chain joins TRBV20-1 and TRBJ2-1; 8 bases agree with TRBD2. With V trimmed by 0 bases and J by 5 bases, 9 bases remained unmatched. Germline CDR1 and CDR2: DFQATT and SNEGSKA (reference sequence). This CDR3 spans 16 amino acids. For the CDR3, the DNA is TGCAGTGCTAGAGAACGATTAGCGGGATTAAACAATGAGCAGTTCTTC. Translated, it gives CSARERLAGLNNEQFF.

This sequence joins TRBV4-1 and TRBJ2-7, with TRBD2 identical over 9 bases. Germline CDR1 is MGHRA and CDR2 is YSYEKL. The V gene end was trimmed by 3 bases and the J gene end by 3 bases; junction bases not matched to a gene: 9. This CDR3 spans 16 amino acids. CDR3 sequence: CASSHAGGSGSYEQYF. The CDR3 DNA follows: TGCGCCAGCAGCCACGCTGGGGGTAGCGGGAGCTACGAGCAGTACTTC.

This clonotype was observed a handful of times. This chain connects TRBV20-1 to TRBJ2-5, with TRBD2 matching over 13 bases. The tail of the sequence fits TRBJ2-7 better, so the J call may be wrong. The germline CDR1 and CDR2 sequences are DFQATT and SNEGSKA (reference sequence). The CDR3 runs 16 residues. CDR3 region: CSAAGLAGVIWGEQYF. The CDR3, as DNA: TGCAGTGCTGCCGGACTAGCGGGAGTGATCTGGGGCGAGCAGTACTTC.

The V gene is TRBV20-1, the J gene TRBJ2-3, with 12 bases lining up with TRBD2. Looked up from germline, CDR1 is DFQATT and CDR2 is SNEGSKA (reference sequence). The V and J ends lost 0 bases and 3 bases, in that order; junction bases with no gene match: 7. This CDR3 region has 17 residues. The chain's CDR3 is CSARDLKTSGSTDTQYF. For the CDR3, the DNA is TGCAGTGCTAGAGATCTTAAGACTAGCGGGAGTACAGATACGCAGTATTTT.

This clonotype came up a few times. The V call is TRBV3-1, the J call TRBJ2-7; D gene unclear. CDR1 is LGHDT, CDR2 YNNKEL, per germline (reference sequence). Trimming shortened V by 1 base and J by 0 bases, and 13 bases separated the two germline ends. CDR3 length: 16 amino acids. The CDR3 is CASSQGLTVSSYEQYF. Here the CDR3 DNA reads TGTGCCAGCAGCCAAGGACTCACTGTAAGCTCCTACGAGCAGTACTTC.

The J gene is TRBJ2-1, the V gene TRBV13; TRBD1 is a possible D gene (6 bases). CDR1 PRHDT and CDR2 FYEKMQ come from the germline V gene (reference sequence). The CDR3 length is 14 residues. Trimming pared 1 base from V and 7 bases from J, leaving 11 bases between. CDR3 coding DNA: TGTGCCAGCAGCTTAGCGCGCAGGGGAAATGAGCAGTTCTTC. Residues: CASSLARRGNEQFF.

The CDR3 loop reads CASSLEGGPIDGYTF. The CDR3 DNA sequence: TGCGCCAGCAGCTTGGAGGGGGGTCCCATCGATGGCTACACCTTC. The rearrangement links TRBV5-1 to TRBJ1-2; D may be TRBD1 (6 bases). From germline, CDR1 is SGHRS and CDR2 YFSETQ. The CDR3 is 15 residues long. Trimming cost V 0 bases and J 6 bases, with 15 bases left between them.

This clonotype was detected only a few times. The CDR3 DNA reads TGTGCCAGCAGTTTTTCCCCTAGCGGGAGTCGCAATGAGCAGTTCTTC. It encodes CASSFSPSGSRNEQFF. The genes are TRBV28 and TRBJ2-5, with 10 bases aligning to TRBD2. The J call may not be correct, given that the DNA end is closer to TRBJ2-1. Germline lookup yields CDR1 MDHEN and CDR2 SYDVKM. The CDR3 sequence is 16 residues long.

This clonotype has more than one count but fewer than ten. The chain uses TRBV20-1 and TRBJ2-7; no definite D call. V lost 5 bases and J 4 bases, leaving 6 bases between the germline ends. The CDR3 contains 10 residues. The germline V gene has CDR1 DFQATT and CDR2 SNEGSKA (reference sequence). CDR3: CSALNYEQYF. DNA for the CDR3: TGCAGTGCTTTAAATTACGAGCAGTACTTC.

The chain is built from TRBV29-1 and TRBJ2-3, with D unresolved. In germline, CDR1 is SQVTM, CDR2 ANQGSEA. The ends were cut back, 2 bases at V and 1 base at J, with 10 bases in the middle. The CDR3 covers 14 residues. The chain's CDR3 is CSVESWERTDTQYF. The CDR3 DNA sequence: TGCAGCGTTGAATCGTGGGAACGCACAGATACGCAGTATTTT.

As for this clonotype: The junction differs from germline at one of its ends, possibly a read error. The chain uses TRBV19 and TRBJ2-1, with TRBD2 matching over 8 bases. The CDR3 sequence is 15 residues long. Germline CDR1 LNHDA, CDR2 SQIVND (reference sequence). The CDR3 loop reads CASSTLAGRNNEQLF. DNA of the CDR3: TGTGCCAGTAGTACTTTAGCGGGACGGAACAATGAGCAGCTCTTC.

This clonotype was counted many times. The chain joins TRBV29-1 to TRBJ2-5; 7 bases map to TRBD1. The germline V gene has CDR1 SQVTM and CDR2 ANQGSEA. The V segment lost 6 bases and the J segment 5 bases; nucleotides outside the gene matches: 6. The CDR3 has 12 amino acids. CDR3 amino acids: CSVGQASETQYF. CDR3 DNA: TGCAGCGTCGGACAGGCGTCCGAGACCCAGTACTTC.

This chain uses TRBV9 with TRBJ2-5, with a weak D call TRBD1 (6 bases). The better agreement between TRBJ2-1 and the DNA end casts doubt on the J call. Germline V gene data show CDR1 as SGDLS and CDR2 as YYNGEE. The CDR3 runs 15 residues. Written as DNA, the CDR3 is TGTGCCAGCAGCGTCGGACAGCTAGACTACAATGAGCAGTTCTTC. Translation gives CASSVGQLDYNEQFF.